The 10 T cell receptor beta chains below come from one sample, sequenced in a study of cytomegalovirus exposure and HLA in healthy donors. PCR was performed using 60 Vbeta and 13 Jbeta primers. Profiled with immunoSEQ multiplex PCR; TCRdb holds only in-frame clones, not every one. This sample has roughly 52,000 clones, with more than 75% found just once. The sequenced sample consisted of PBMCs. These receptors came from a female donor in good health and CMV-seronegative.

The table lists this clone with a few counts. The rearrangement uses TRBV12-5 and TRBJ2-2; TRBD2 agrees at 12 bases. Per germline, CDR1 LGHNT and CDR2 FRNRAP. With 6 bases clipped from V and 4 bases from J, the junction kept 27 bases outside the gene matches. CDR3 length: 23 amino acids. CDR3 protein: CASGHADESGLAGSVLGTGELFF. DNA for the CDR3: TGTGCTAGTGGCCACGCCGATGAAAGTGGACTAGCGGGGTCCGTGTTAGGCACCGGGGAGCTGTTTTTT. Together with reference TRBV12-5 and TRBJ2-2, the CDR3 gives the full variable domain: DARVTQTPRHKVTEMGQEVTMRCQPILGHNTVFWYRQTMMQGLELLAYFRNRAPLDDSGMPKDRFSAEMPDATLATLKIQPSEPRDSAVYFCASGHADESGLAGSVLGTGELFFGEGSRLTVL.

This clone was found once. V and J are TRBV7-9 and TRBJ2-1; TRBD1 is a possible D gene (6 bases). V dropped 5 bases and J dropped 7 bases, with 24 bases sitting between them. Germline V gives CDR1 SEHNR, CDR2 FQNEAQ (reference sequence). CDR3 length: 17 residues. CDR3 loop: CASSPTRDTGWPNEQFF. CDR3 in DNA: TGTGCCAGCAGCCCCACGAGGGACACCGGGTGGCCAAATGAGCAGTTCTTC.

The chain carries TRBV6-6 and TRBJ1-3; the match to TRBD1 covers 7 bases. CDR1 MNHNY and CDR2 SVGAGI come from the germline V gene (reference sequence). J gave up 0 bases and V 5 bases, and 4 bases lay outside the gene matches. CDR3 length equals 15 residues. CDR3 sequence (DNA): TGTGCCAGCAGTCCGGGACAGATCTCTGGAAACACCATATATTTT. As protein: CASSPGQISGNTIYF.

The chain links TRBV7-9 to TRBJ1-5; TRBD1 is a possible D gene (6 bases). Trimming took off 5 bases at V and 11 bases at J, with 16 bases between the two ends. The CDR3 is 13 amino acids. CDR1 SEHNR and CDR2 FQNEAQ come from the germline V gene (reference sequence). The CDR3, as DNA: TGTGCCAGCAGCCTTTCCAGTGAGGGGGCCCAGCATTTT. Translation gives CASSLSSEGAQHF.

This clone was found once. The rearrangement joins TRBV4-1 to TRBJ1-2; no clear D gene. Trimming shortened V by 0 bases and J by 4 bases, and 12 bases separated the two germline ends. The CDR3 consists of 15 residues. The germline V gene encodes CDR1 MGHRA and CDR2 YSYEKL. CDR3 DNA sequence: TGCGCCAGCAGCCAAGAATTAGACGGACTCTATGGCTACACCTTC. This sequence encodes CASSQELDGLYGYTF.

V usage is TRBV4-1 and J usage is TRBJ2-1; possible D gene TRBD2, 6 bases. Trimming cost V 4 bases and J 1 base, with 8 bases left between them. Germline V CDR1 and CDR2: MGHRA, YSYEKL. The CDR3 contains 14 residues. DNA for the CDR3: TGCGCCAGCAGCCGACTAGTATCCTACAATGAGCAGTTCTTC. It codes for CASSRLVSYNEQFF.

This chain connects TRBV6-1 to TRBJ2-1, with TRBD2 identical over 7 bases. There are 15 residues in the CDR3. The ends lost 1 base at V and 3 bases at J; junction bases unmatched: 3. Germline V gene sequence: CDR1 MNHNS, CDR2 SASEGT. The CDR3: CASSEETGGYNEQFF. Here the CDR3 DNA reads TGTGCCAGCAGTGAAGAGACGGGGGGCTACAATGAGCAGTTCTTC.

The CDR3 DNA is TGTGCCAGCAGCTTGCTGGGACAGGGGAACCTCGTCACAGATACGCAGTATTTT. This codes for CASSLLGQGNLVTDTQYF. This chain uses TRBV5-6 with TRBJ2-3; TRBD1 agrees at 10 bases. The CDR3 length is 18 residues. Germline V gene lookup returns CDR1 SGHDT and CDR2 YYEEEE. Losses at the gene ends were 1 base for V and 2 bases for J; bases not matched to a gene: 10.

The chain links TRBV6-5 to TRBJ2-1; TRBD1 might be the D (5 bases). The CDR3 runs to 13 residues. CDR1 and CDR2 from the germline V gene are MNHEY and SVGAGI. The ends were cut back, 7 bases at V and 12 bases at J, with 19 bases in the middle. CDR3 sequence: CASMAGIMSRQFF. CDR3 in DNA: TGTGCCAGCATGGCAGGGATAATGAGCCGGCAGTTCTTC.

The CDR3 loop is CASSQDDGIRGYNEQFF. The CDR3 coding sequence is TGCGCCAGCAGCCAAGATGATGGGATAAGGGGATACAATGAGCAGTTCTTC. This chain uses TRBV4-1 with TRBJ2-1; tentative D call: TRBD1 (5 bases). This CDR3 contains 17 residues. V was trimmed by 0 bases and J by 4 bases, leaving 16 bases between them. The germline V gene encodes CDR1 MGHRA and CDR2 YSYEKL.